What follows is one T cell receptor (beta chain) and its context. This sample was taken from a study of shared clonotypes between healthy human individuals. Generated by immunoSEQ multiplex PCR, the TCRdb table keeps only in-frame clones and is missing some. The sample lists over 800,000 clones, 80% to 95% occurring once. Naive CD8 cells comprised CD45RO-negative, CCR7-positively selected cells, excluding terminally differentiated effector memory CD45RA+ cells. With 3 bases removed from V and 1 base from J, the gap between germline ends came to 10 bases. CDR3 length: 14 residues. The germline V gene encodes CDR1 MDHEN and CDR2 SYDVKM.

This chain connects TRBV28 to TRBJ2-7; a possible D gene is TRBD1 (5 bases). Sequenced: naive CD8+ T cells sorted from blood. The source of this sequence is a man younger than 45 in good health. The CDR3 loop reads CASSFLGASYEQYF. As DNA, the CDR3 is TGTGCCAGCAGTTTCCTTGGGGCGTCCTACGAGCAGTACTTC. The entire variable domain, with the rest obtained from reference TRBV28 and TRBJ2-7, is as follows: DVKVTQSSRYLVKRTGEKVFLECVQDMDHENMFWYRQDPGLGLRLIYFSYDVKMKEKGDIPEGYSVSREKKERFSLILESASTNQTSMYLCASSFLGASYEQYFGPGTRLTVT.